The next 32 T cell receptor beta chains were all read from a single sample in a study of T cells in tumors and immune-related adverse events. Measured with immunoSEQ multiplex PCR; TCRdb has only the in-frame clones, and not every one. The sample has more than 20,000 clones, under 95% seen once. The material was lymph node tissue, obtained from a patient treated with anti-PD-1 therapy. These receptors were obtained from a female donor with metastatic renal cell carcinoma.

The CDR3 here is CASSEGNYGYTF. CDR3 in DNA: TGCGCCAGCAGTGAAGGAAACTATGGCTACACCTTC. The gene calls are TRBV10-2 and TRBJ1-2; no clear D gene. The germline V and J ends were trimmed by 3 bases and 2 bases, with 4 bases remaining between them. From germline, CDR1 is WSHSY and CDR2 SAAADI. The CDR3 consists of 12 residues.

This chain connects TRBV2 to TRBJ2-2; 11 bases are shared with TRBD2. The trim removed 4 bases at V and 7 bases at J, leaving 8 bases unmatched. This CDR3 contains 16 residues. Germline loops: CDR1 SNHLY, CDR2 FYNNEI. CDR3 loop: CASSATSGKFGGELFF. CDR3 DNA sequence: TGTGCCAGCAGTGCGACTAGCGGGAAATTCGGCGGGGAGCTGTTTTTT.

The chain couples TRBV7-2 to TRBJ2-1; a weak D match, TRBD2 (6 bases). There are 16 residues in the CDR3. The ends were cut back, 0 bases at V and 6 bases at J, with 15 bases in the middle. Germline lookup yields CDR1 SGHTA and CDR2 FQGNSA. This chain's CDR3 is CASSLAREGGRNEQFF. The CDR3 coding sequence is TGTGCCAGCAGCTTAGCGCGGGAAGGAGGTCGCAATGAGCAGTTCTTC.

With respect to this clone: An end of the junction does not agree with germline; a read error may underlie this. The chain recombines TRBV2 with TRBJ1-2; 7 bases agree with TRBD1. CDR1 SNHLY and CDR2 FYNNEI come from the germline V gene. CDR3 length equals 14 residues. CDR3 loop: CASRDRARDYGYAF. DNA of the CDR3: TGTGCCAGCAGAGACAGGGCCCGGGACTATGGCTACGCCTTC.

The CDR3 loop reads CASSFQVDEQFF. The DNA for the CDR3 is TGTGCCAGCAGCTTTCAGGTCGATGAGCAGTTCTTC. V usage is TRBV5-6 and J usage is TRBJ2-1; D remains ambiguous. Trimming pared 2 bases from V and 8 bases from J, leaving 8 bases between. Germline-derived CDR1 and CDR2 are SGHDT and YYEEEE. There are 12 residues in the CDR3.

Here the CDR3 DNA reads TGTGCCAGCAGTGACTTGGGGGACCCAACCACCTATGGCTACACCTTC. Translation gives CASSDLGDPTTYGYTF. The V and J genes are TRBV25-1 and TRBJ1-2; maybe TRBD1 (5 bases). V lost 3 bases and J 4 bases, leaving 18 bases between the germline ends. The germline gives CDR1 MGHDK, CDR2 SYGVNS. The CDR3 is 16 amino acids.

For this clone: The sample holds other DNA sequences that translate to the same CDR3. The CDR3 reads CASSLGYEQYF. In nucleotides, the CDR3 is TGCGCCAGCAGCCTCGGCTACGAGCAGTACTTC. The rearrangement uses TRBV5-1 and TRBJ2-7, with D unresolved. Per the germline V gene, CDR1 is SGHRS and CDR2 is YFSETQ. There are 11 residues in the CDR3. Trimming left V 4 bases short and J 3 bases short, with 5 bases between.

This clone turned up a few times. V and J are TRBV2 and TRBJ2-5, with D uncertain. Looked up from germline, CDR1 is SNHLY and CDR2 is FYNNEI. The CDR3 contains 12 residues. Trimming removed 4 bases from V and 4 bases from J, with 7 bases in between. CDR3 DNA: TGTGCCAGCAGTGCCATCTTAGAGACCCAGTACTTC. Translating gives CASSAILETQYF.

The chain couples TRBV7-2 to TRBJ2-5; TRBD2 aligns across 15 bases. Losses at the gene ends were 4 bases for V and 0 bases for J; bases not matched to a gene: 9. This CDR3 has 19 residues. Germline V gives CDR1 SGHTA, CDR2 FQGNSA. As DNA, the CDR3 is TGTGCCAGCAGCTCTTCCGGACTAGCGGGGGGGTTCTACCAAGAGACCCAGTACTTC. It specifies CASSSSGLAGGFYQETQYF.

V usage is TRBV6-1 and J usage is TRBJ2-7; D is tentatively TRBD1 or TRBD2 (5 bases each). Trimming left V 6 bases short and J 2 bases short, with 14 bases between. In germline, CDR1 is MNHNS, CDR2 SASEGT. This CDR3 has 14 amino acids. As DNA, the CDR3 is TGTGCCAGCAGCCCTGTCCGGGGCCCCTACGAGCAGTACTTC. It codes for CASSPVRGPYEQYF.

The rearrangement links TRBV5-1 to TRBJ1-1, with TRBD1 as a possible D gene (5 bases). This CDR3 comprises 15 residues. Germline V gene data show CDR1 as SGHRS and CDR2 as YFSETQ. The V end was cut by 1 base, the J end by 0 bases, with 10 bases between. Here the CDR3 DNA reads TGCGCCAGCAGCTTGAAGCGGGGGATGAACACTGAAGCTTTCTTT. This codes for CASSLKRGMNTEAFF.

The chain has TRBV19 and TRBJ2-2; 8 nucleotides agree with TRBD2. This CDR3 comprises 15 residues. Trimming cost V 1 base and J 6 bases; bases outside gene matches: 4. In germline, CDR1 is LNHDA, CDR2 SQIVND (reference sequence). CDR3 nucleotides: TGTGCCAGTAGTATAGGACACGGGGGGGCCGGGGAGCTGTTTTTT. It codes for CASSIGHGGAGELFF.

The CDR3 loop is CASSLAGTSGETQYF. The CDR3 DNA reads as TGCGCCAGCAGCTTGGCCGGGACTAGCGGCGAGACCCAGTACTTC. V usage is TRBV5-1 and J usage is TRBJ2-5; 11 positions agree with TRBD2. Germline V gene data show CDR1 as SGHRS and CDR2 as YFSETQ. J was trimmed by 5 bases and V by 0 bases; bases with no gene match: 3. The CDR3 covers 15 residues.

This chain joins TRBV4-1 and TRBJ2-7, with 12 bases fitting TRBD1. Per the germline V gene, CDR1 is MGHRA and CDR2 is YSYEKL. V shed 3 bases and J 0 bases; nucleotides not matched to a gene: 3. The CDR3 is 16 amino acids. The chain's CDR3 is CASSHAGQGASYEQYF. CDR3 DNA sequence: TGCGCCAGCAGCCACGCGGGACAGGGGGCCTCCTACGAGCAGTACTTC.

The CDR3 loop is CASSQEGYGNEQFF. The CDR3, as DNA: TGTGCCAGCAGCCAAGAAGGTTACGGAAATGAGCAGTTCTTC. This chain joins TRBV4-2 and TRBJ2-1, with D unclear. With 0 bases removed from V and 7 bases from J, the gap between germline ends came to 10 bases. Germline lookup yields CDR1 LGHNA and CDR2 YNFKEQ. The CDR3 length is 14 residues.

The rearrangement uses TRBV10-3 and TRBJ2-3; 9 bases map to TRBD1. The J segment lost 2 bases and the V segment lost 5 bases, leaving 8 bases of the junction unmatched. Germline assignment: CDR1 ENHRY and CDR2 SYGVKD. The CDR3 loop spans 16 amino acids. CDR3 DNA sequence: TGTGCCATCAGTTCGGGACAGGGCCCGTTCACAGATACGCAGTATTTT. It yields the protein CAISSGQGPFTDTQYF.

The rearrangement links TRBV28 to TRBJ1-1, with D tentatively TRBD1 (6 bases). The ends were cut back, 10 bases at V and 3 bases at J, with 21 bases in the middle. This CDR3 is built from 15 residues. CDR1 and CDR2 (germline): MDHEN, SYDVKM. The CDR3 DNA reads TGTGCCATCTCGAGAGGGGGGCTATCGGACACTGAAGCTTTCTTT. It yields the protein CAISRGGLSDTEAFF.

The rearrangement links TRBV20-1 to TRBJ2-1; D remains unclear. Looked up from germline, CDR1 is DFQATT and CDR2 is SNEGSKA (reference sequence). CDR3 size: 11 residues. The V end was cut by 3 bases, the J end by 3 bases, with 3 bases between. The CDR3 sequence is CSARNYNEQFF. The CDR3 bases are TGCAGTGCTAGGAACTACAATGAGCAGTTCTTC.

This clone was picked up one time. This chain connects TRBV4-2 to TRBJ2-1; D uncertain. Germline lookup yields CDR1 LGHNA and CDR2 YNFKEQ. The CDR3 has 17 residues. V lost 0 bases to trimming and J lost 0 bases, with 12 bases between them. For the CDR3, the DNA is TGTGCCAGCAGCCAAGATTCTGGGATGGGCTCCTACAATGAGCAGTTCTTC. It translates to CASSQDSGMGSYNEQFF.

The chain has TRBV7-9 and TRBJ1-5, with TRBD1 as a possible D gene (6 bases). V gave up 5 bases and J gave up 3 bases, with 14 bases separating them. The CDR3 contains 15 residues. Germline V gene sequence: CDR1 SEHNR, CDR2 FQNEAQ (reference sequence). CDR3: CASSRLTGLNQPQHF. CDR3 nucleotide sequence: TGTGCCAGCAGCCGCCTAACAGGGCTCAATCAGCCCCAGCATTTT.

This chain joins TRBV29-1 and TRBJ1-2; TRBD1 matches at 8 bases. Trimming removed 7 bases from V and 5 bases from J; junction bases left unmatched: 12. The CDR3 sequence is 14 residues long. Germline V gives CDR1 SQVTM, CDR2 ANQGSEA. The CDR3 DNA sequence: TGCAGCGCCAGAATACCGGGACAGGATTATGGCTACACCTTC. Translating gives CSARIPGQDYGYTF.

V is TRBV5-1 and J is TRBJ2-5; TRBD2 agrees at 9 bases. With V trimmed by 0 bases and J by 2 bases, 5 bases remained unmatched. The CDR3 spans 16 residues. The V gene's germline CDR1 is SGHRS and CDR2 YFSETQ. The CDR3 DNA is TGCGCCAGCAGCTTGGGAACTAGCGGGCCTCAAGAGACCCAGTACTTC. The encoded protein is CASSLGTSGPQETQYF.

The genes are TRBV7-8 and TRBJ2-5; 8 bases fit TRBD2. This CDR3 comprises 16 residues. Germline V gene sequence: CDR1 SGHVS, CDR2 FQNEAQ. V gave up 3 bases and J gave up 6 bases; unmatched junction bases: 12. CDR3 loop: CASSFSGLRGGKTQYF. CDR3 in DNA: TGTGCCAGCAGCTTTTCGGGCTTACGGGGGGGCAAGACCCAGTACTTC. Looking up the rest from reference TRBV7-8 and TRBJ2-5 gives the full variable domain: GAGVSQSPRYKVAKRGQDVALRCDPISGHVSLFWYQQALGQGPEFLTYFQNEAQLDKSGLPSDRFFAERPEGSVSTLKIQRTQQEDSAVYLCASSFSGLRGGKTQYFGPGTRLLVL.

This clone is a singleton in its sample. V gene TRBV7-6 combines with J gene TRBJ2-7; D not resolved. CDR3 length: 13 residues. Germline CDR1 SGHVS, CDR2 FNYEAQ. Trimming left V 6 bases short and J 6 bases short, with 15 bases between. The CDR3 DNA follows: TGTGCCAGCAGTGGAGCTCTGGTAAGCGAGCAGTACTTC. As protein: CASSGALVSEQYF.

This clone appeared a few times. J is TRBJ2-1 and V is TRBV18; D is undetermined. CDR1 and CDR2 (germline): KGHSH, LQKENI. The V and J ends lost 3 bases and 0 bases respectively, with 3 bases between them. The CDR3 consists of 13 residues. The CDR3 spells CASSPGSYNEQFF. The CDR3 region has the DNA TGTGCCAGCTCACCTGGCTCCTACAATGAGCAGTTCTTC. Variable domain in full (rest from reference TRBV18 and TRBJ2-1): NAGVMQNPRHLVRRRGQEARLRCSPMKGHSHVYWYRQLPEEGLKFMVYLQKENIIDESGMPKERFSAEFPKEGPSILRIQQVVRGDSAAYFCASSPGSYNEQFFGPGTRLTVL.

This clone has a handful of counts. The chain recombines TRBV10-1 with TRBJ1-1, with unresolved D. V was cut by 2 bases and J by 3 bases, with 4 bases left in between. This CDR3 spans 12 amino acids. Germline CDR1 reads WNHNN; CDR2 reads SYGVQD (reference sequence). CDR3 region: CASSEEYTEAFF. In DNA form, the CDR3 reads TGCGCCAGCAGTGAGGAGTACACTGAAGCTTTCTTT.

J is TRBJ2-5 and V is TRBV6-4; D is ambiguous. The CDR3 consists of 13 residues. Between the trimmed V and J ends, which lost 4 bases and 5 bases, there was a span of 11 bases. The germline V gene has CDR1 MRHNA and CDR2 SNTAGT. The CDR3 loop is CASSVNDGETQYF. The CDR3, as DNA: TGTGCCAGCAGTGTTAACGATGGGGAGACCCAGTACTTC.

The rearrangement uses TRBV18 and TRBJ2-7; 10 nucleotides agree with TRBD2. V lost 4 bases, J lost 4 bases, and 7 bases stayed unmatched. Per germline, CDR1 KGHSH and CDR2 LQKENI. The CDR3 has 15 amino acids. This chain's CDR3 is CASSLTGTSEYEQYF. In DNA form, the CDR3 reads TGTGCCAGCTCACTAACCGGGACTAGCGAGTACGAGCAGTACTTC.

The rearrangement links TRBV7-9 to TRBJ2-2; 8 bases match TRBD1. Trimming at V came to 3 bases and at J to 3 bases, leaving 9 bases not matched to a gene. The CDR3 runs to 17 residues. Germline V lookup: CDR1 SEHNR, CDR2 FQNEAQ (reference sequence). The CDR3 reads CASSFPKQGVDTGELFF. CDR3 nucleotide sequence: TGTGCCAGCAGCTTCCCTAAACAGGGGGTCGACACCGGGGAGCTGTTTTTT.

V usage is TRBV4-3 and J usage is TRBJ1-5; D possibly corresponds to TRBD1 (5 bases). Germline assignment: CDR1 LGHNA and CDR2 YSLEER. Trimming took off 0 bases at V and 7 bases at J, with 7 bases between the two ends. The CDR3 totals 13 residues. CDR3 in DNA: TGCGCCAGCAGCCAAGATGAGGGGCAGCCCCAGCATTTT. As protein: CASSQDEGQPQHF.

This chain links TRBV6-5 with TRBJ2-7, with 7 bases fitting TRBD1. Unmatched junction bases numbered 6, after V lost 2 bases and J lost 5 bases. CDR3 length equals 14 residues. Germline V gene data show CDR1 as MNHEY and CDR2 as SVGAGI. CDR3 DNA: TGTGCCAGCAGTTACCAGACAGGGAGAGACGAGCAGTACTTC. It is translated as CASSYQTGRDEQYF.

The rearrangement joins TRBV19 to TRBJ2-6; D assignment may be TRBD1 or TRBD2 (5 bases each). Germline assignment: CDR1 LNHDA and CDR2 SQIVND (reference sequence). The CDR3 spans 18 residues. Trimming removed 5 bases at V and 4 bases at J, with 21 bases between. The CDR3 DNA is TGTGCCAGTAGTGAGGGGACGGCCGTCCTATCCGGGGCCAACGTCCTGACTTTC. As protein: CASSEGTAVLSGANVLTF.